This T cell receptor (beta chain) originates from a study of CD8 T cells in Susac syndrome. Reverse transcription of roughly 0.45 to 1 ug RNA was performed with random hexamers. Via MiXCR, TCRdb re-called the immunoSEQ multiplex PCR reads, giving one row per CDR3 protein. The sample shows 100,000 to 150,000 distinct CDR3 sequences, around 94% of them seen only once. V lost 6 bases to trimming and J lost 0 bases; unmatched junction nucleotides: 5. CDR1 and CDR2 (germline): WSHSY, SAAADI. The CDR3 extends over 17 amino acids. The sample consisted of CD8+ T cells from PBMCs. V and J are TRBV10-2 and TRBJ2-6; 10 bases fit TRBD1. The receptor was isolated from a human donor with Susac syndrome. In nucleotides, the CDR3 is TGCGCCAGCAGGCCGGGACAGGGGCACTCTGGGGCCAACGTCCTGACTTTC. Translating it yields CASRPGQGHSGANVLTF.